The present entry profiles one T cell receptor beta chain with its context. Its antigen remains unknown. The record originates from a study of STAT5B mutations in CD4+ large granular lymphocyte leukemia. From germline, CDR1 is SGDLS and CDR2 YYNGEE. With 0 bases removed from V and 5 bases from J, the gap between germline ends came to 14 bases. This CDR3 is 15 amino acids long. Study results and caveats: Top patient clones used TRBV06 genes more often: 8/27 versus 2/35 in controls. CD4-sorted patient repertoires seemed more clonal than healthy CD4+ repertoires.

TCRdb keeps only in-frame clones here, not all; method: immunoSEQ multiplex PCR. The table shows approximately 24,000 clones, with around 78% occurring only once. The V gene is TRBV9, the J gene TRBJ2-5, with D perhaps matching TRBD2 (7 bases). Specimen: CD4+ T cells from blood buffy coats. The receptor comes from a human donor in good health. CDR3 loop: CASSVGGGAGETQYF. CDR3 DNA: TGTGCCAGCAGCGTAGGAGGGGGGGCCGGGGAGACCCAGTACTTC.